This TCR beta chain is from a study of blood T cell repertoires in COVID-19. For the study at large: The analysed material was cDNA or gDNA that came from T cells, B-cell-depleted T cells, or PBMCs.

Germline CDR1 MNHEY, CDR2 SMNVEV (reference sequence). Trimming pared 0 bases from V and 1 base from J, leaving 10 bases between. The CDR3 sequence is 17 residues long. Original data processing: Estimated nucleated cell counts came from reference gene primer amplification. Some clones are missing from TCRdb's copy, which holds only in-frame ones; the method was immunoSEQ multiplex PCR. The V and J calls and the clone size are those of that table, but D and trimming were determined from the DNA. This repertoire shows around 250,000 clones, around four fifths found once; its top ten account for roughly 4.5%.

This chain connects TRBV27 to TRBJ1-6; D ambiguous. This sequence was found in a man in his 60s who had recovered from COVID-19. Sequencing was done on a sample of peripheral blood. This chain's CDR3 is CASSLSLAVSYNSPLHF. The CDR3 nucleotides are TGTGCCAGCAGTTTATCTCTTGCGGTGTCCTATAATTCACCCCTCCACTTT.